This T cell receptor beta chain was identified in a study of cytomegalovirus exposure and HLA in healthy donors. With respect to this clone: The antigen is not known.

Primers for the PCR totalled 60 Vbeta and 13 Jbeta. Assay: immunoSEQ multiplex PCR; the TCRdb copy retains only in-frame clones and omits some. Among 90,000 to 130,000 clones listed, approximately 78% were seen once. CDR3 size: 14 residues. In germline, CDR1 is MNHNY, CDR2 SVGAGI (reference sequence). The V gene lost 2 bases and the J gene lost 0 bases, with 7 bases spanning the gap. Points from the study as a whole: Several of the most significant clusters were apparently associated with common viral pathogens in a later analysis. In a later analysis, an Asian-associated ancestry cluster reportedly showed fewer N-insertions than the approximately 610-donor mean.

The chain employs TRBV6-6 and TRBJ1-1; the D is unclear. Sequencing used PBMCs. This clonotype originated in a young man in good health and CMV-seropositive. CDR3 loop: CASSYRDMNTEAFF. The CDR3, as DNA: TGTGCCAGCAGTTACAGAGACATGAACACTGAAGCTTTCTTT.